This TCR beta chain was retrieved from a study of glioma-infiltrating T cells. Trimming stripped 7 bases from V and 14 bases from J, with 12 bases between. CDR1 is SNHLY, CDR2 FYNNEI, per germline. This CDR3 is built from 11 residues. This clonotype came up many times. Its antigen remains unidentified. TCR alpha and beta CDR3 regions were amplified from RNA using iRepertoire nested multiplex PCR. TCRdb reprocessed the multiplex PCR reads with MiXCR, giving one entry per CDR3 protein. The profile shows more than 95,000 distinct CDR3 sequences, about 30% of them singletons. Study-level points and caveats: Tissue-blood divergence was below expectation in non-neoplastic patients, above in gliomas.

The sequenced material came from glioma tissue, nonneoplastic brain tissue, or PBMCs (not recorded which). This TCR came from a human donor with low-grade glioma or glioblastoma, undergoing nonglioma brain surgery, or in good health (not recorded which). V and J are TRBV2 and TRBJ1-6; D is uncertain. CDR3 loop: CASTVYLTLHF. The CDR3 nucleotides read TGTGCCAGCACAGTATATCTTACCCTCCACTTT.